This TCR beta chain comes out of a study of T cells expressing NK-cell markers. Study in general: Seven of the eight sequenced donors were classified as HCMV-seropositive, and one was classified as seronegative.

Details on this clonotype: The antigen remains unidentified.

Scientists made TCR beta cDNA using 5'RACE template switching with UMIs. With the 5' RACE reads reprocessed, TCRdb shows one record per CDR3 protein and no DNA. The table for this sample gives about 450,000 distinct CDR3 sequences. Broader study findings: For four donors, these clonotypes were likewise the leading ones in the CD3+CD56-NKG2C+ fraction. The study left the HCMV specificity of expanded NKG2C+ T cell clones unresolved.

Germline V gene data show CDR1 as SEHNR and CDR2 as FQNEAQ (reference sequence). The CDR3 length is 16 residues. Sequencing was performed on blood T cells: a sorted CD56 or NKG2C T cell subset, CD4+ or CD8+ T cells, or bulk PBMC T cells (not recorded which). This clonotype was sampled from a woman between 18 and 69 years old in good health. The chain has TRBV7-9 and TRBJ2-1; TCRdb designates TRBD1, a call that cannot be tested without DNA. The CDR3 protein is CASSLVPPGSYNEQFF.